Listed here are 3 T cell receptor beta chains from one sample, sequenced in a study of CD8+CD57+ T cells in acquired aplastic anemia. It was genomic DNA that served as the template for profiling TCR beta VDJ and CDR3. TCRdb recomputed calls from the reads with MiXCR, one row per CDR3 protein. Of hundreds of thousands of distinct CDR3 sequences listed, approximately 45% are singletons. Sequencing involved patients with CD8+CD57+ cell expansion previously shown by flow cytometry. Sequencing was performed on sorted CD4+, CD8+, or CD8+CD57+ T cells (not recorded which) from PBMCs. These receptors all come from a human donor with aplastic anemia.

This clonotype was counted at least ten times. CDR3 DNA: TGCAGCGTTTTTACAGGGGGGGGCACTGAAGCTTTCTTT. This translates into CSVFTGGGTEAFF. The rearrangement joins TRBV29-1 to TRBJ1-1; 8 nucleotides agree with TRBD1. Germline V gene data show CDR1 as SQVTM and CDR2 as ANQGSEA. The CDR3 length is 13 residues. V trimming: 5 bases; J trimming: 4 bases; junction bases outside the gene matches: 6.

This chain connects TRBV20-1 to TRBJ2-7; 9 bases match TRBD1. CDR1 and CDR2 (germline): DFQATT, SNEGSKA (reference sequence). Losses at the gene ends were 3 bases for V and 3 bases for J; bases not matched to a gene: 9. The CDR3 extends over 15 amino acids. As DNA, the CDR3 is TGCAGTGCTAGCCTACATGGGACAGGGCTCTACGAGCAGTACTTC. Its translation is CSASLHGTGLYEQYF.

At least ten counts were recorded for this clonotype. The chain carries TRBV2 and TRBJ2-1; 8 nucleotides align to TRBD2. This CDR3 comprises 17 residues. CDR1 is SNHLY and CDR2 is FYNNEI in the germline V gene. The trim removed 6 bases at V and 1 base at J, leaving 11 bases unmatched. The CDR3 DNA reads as TGTGCCAGCAGAACTGAGCGCGGGGGGACTTCCTACAATGAGCAGTTCTTC. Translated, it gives CASRTERGGTSYNEQFF.